This is a list of T cell receptor beta chains from one sample in a study of cytomegalovirus exposure and HLA in healthy donors. The method was immunoSEQ multiplex PCR; TCRdb's version includes in-frame clones alone and lacks a portion of them. There are 200,000 to 250,000 clones in the sample; just under 70% occur only once, and 2.6% lies in the top ten. Sequenced sample: PBMCs. The receptors here all came from a man in his forties in good health and CMV-seropositive. CDR3s leave out the opening cysteine and the closing phenylalanine or tryptophan. D genes are given only for firm matches.

V	D	J	CDR3
TRBV21-1	-	TRBJ1-5	ALGPGRLFLRLNQPQH
TRBV14	-	TRBJ1-5	ASSLSSNQPQH
TRBV6-1	TRBD1	TRBJ2-7	ASSLGQGVYEQY
TRBV2	-	TRBJ2-3	ASTQPALTDSQY
TRBV6-5	-	TRBJ1-2	ASSYSGLYGYT
TRBV28	-	TRBJ1-1	ASSLFAGNTEAF
TRBV7-9	TRBD2	TRBJ2-5	ASSSRGGDQETQY
TRBV7-2	-	TRBJ1-2	ASSPGRGLGYT
TRBV4-1	TRBD1	TRBJ2-7	ASSQGTGIYEQY
TRBV6-5	-	TRBJ2-7	ASSPLVRTYEQY
TRBV7-6	-	TRBJ2-1	ASSLEWQGNEQF
TRBV6-6	-	TRBJ2-5	ASSSNQETQY
TRBV4-1	TRBD1	TRBJ1-4	ASSQGTGGILGNEKLF
TRBV9	-	TRBJ1-3	ASSADSYSGNTIY
TRBV6-1	TRBD1	TRBJ2-5	ASSGSRQGLRETQY
TRBV27	-	TRBJ2-2	ASSLVWGPGELF
TRBV2	TRBD1	TRBJ1-5	ASREDRDQPQH
TRBV11-2	TRBD1	TRBJ2-2	ASSLARGLATGELF
TRBV18	-	TRBJ1-2	ASSPDSLYGYT
TRBV28	TRBD1	TRBJ2-3	ASSGTGGFTDTQY
TRBV5-1	TRBD1	TRBJ1-6	ASSLGRDSNSPLH
TRBV7-9	TRBD2	TRBJ2-7	ASSYRGGLGQRDYEQY
TRBV5-6	-	TRBJ2-7	ASSPGVGEQY
TRBV6-6	TRBD2	TRBJ2-5	ASSYSGSLETQY
TRBV4-1	TRBD2	TRBJ2-1	ASSQLPAGLAGGGNEQF
TRBV5-1	-	TRBJ1-2	ASLPGLRLGNYGYT
TRBV7-8	TRBD2	TRBJ2-5	ASSLAGGQETQY
TRBV4-1	-	TRBJ1-3	ASSLGANLRTGNTIY
TRBV7-3	-	TRBJ2-2	ASSRQATANTGELF
TRBV2	-	TRBJ2-2	ATRAGANTGELF
TRBV6-1	TRBD2	TRBJ2-1	ASSDGGTYNEQF